Presented here are 23 T cell receptor beta chains from one specimen sequenced in a study of T cell repertoires in cytomegalovirus infection (dated by TCRdb to the late 2010s). Sequenced on an Illumina HiSeq 1500. TCRdb ran its own pipeline on the public reads, namely fastp trimming at Q25 and MiXCR clone calling, and kept in-frame beta chains. CDR3 protein duplicates are merged, each entry listing the most common genes and DNA. The sample table shows roughly 600,000 distinct CDR3 sequences, and 20% to 30% are seen once. The top ten clones comprise less than 9.5% of the sample. The sample taken for sequencing was CD8+ T cells from PBMCs. Receptors originate from a human donor in good health (CMV status not recorded). Some clones in this sample may be carry-over from other donors' samples.

This chain uses TRBV6-2 or TRBV6-3 with TRBJ1-3; the D is unclear. Germline V CDR1 and CDR2: MNHEY, SVGEGT. The V gene lost 1 base and the J gene lost 3 bases, with 10 bases spanning the gap. The CDR3 covers 15 residues. This chain's CDR3 is CASSYFNGLGNTIYF. For the CDR3, the DNA is TGTGCCAGCAGTTACTTCAACGGCCTTGGAAACACCATATATTTT.

The rearrangement uses TRBV27 and TRBJ2-7; D remains ambiguous. V shed 7 bases and J shed 4 bases, with 20 bases lying between them. The length of the CDR3 is 15 residues. Germline assignment: CDR1 MNHEY and CDR2 SMNVEV (reference sequence). The CDR3: CASNPRLFQLYEQYF. DNA for the CDR3: TGTGCCAGCAATCCTCGACTCTTCCAACTTTACGAGCAGTACTTC.

This clonotype was picked up a small number of times. The chain links TRBV28 to TRBJ2-2; D not resolved. The CDR3 totals 13 residues. V dropped 5 bases and J dropped 3 bases, with 7 bases sitting between them. Germline values: CDR1 MDHEN, CDR2 SYDVKM. The CDR3 DNA is TGTGCCAGCAGTCGAGCATACACCGGGGAGCTGTTTTTT. This encodes CASSRAYTGELFF.

This clonotype occurred a few times. The V call is TRBV18, the J call TRBJ1-5; D may be TRBD1 (5 bases). V was clipped by 3 bases and J by 7 bases, with 16 bases between them. CDR3 length: 15 residues. From germline, CDR1 is KGHSH and CDR2 LQKENI. The chain's CDR3 is CASSPQGKLGQPQHF. The CDR3 nucleotides are TGTGCCAGCTCACCCCAGGGAAAACTAGGGCAGCCCCAGCATTTT.

The chain employs TRBV10-3 and TRBJ2-7; D tentatively fits TRBD1 or TRBD2 (6 bases each). CDR3 size: 14 residues. The V gene's germline CDR1 is ENHRY and CDR2 SYGVKD. V lost 6 bases to trimming and J lost 4 bases, with 16 bases between them. Written as DNA, the CDR3 is TGTGCCATCAGCCTGAGGGGGGCTGGATACGAGCAGTACGTC. Protein: CAISLRGAGYEQYV.

The V call is TRBV14, the J call TRBJ2-3; 8 bases match TRBD1. The junction had 17 bases not matched to a gene; V was cut back by 4 bases and J by 2 bases. The CDR3 is 19 residues long. Germline V CDR1 and CDR2: SGHDN, FVKESK. CDR3 coding DNA: TGTGCCAGCAGCCTGATCGCATCGCCAGGGGGCTACCTCACAGATACGCAGTATTTT. Translating it yields CASSLIASPGGYLTDTQYF.

The gene calls are TRBV29-1 and TRBJ2-3; maybe TRBD2 (6 bases). Germline loops: CDR1 SQVTM, CDR2 ANQGSEA. V was shortened by 7 bases and J by 2 bases, with 13 bases between the two germline ends. The CDR3 is made up of 13 amino acids. The CDR3 DNA reads TGCAGCGCGGGACTGGGGAACACAGATACGCAGTATTTT. Protein sequence: CSAGLGNTDTQYF.

This clonotype has just a few counts. The chain joins TRBV7-9 to TRBJ2-1, with D uncertain. Trimming took off 4 bases at V and 8 bases at J, with 15 bases between the two ends. CDR1 is SEHNR and CDR2 is FQNEAQ in the germline V gene (reference sequence). This CDR3 comprises 14 residues. The CDR3, as DNA: TGTGCCAGCAGCTGGCTCCGGGCCAACTATGAGCAGTTCTTC. Its translation is CASSWLRANYEQFF.

This clonotype was seen a handful of times. CDR3 region: CASSLFLGGAQETQYF. For the CDR3, the DNA is TGTGCCAGCAGCTTATTTCTCGGGGGGGCACAAGAGACCCAGTACTTC. The chain uses TRBV7-2 and TRBJ2-5, with 8 nucleotides matching TRBD2. From germline, CDR1 is SGHTA and CDR2 FQGNSA. The CDR3 length is 16 residues. The trim removed 2 bases at V and 2 bases at J, leaving 7 bases unmatched.

This clonotype was detected many times. V gene TRBV7-6 combines with J gene TRBJ2-1; D is perhaps TRBD1 (6 bases). The germline V gene has CDR1 SGHVS and CDR2 FNYEAQ. CDR3 size: 16 residues. V lost 4 bases, J lost 0 bases, and 13 bases lay in between. The CDR3: CASSSGHDYSYNEQFF. The CDR3 DNA reads TGTGCCAGCAGCTCGGGACACGACTACTCCTACAATGAGCAGTTCTTC.

The chain links TRBV7-6 to TRBJ2-2; possibly TRBD2 for D (6 bases). The V end was cut by 4 bases, the J end by 1 base, with 10 bases between. Germline CDR1 and CDR2: SGHVS and FNYEAQ. This CDR3 contains 15 residues. The CDR3 DNA sequence: TGTGCCAGCAGCTGGAGCGGGCGGAACACCGGGGAGCTGTTTTTT. Translating gives CASSWSGRNTGELFF.

This clonotype was observed once. A much more abundant neighbour one base away suggests this may be a read error. This sequence joins TRBV4-1 and TRBJ1-2; tentative D call: TRBD1 (6 bases). CDR1 and CDR2 from the germline V gene are MGHRA and YSYEKL. The CDR3 covers 15 residues. CDR3 in DNA: TGCACCAGCAGCCAAGCCGACAGGACTAACTATGGCTACACCTTC. This encodes CTSSQADRTNYGYTF.

A few counts support this clonotype. This rearrangement joins TRBV29-1 to TRBJ1-3; D call uncertain. The CDR3 spans 16 residues. Germline CDR1 SQVTM, CDR2 ANQGSEA. Trimming left V 2 bases short and J 2 bases short, with 16 bases between. CDR3: CSVEISSVGAGNTIYF. The CDR3 nucleotides are TGCAGCGTTGAAATTTCTAGCGTTGGAGCTGGAAACACCATATATTTT.

This clonotype occurred many times. The chain recombines TRBV7-2 with TRBJ2-1; 7 bases agree with TRBD2. J lost 0 bases, V lost 5 bases, and 16 bases had no gene match. The CDR3 is 19 residues long. From germline, CDR1 is SGHTA and CDR2 FQGNSA. For the CDR3, the DNA is TGTGCCAGCAGCCCCGATTTCTGGCGGGGGTCAATCTCCTACAATGAGCAGTTCTTC. Its translation is CASSPDFWRGSISYNEQFF.

V usage is TRBV7-9 and J usage is TRBJ2-1; D is uncertain. The CDR3 loop spans 14 amino acids. V lost 5 bases, J lost 0 bases, and 8 bases lay in between. The germline gives CDR1 SEHNR, CDR2 FQNEAQ (reference sequence). CDR3 DNA sequence: TGTGCCAGCAGCCGCGACGACTCCTACAATGAGCAGTTCTTC. This encodes CASSRDDSYNEQFF.

The gene calls are TRBV29-1 and TRBJ1-2, with a possible D match to TRBD1 (5 bases). Germline values: CDR1 SQVTM, CDR2 ANQGSEA. The CDR3 contains 14 residues. Trimming took 3 bases from V and 7 from J, leaving 18 bases between them. The CDR3 bases are TGCAGCGTTGATCCGGTATCAGGGCGGTTTGGCTACACCTTC. Translating gives CSVDPVSGRFGYTF.

This clonotype came up many times. This chain links TRBV10-3 with TRBJ2-1; 7 bases are a match to TRBD1. There are 16 residues in the CDR3. The V and J ends lost 0 bases and 2 bases, in that order; junction bases with no gene match: 4. Germline-derived CDR1 and CDR2 are ENHRY and SYGVKD. CDR3 coding DNA: TGTGCCATCAGTGAGTCCGGAACAGGGGCCTACAATGAGCAGTTCTTC. It codes for CAISESGTGAYNEQFF.

This clonotype was recorded at least ten times. V usage is TRBV12-3 or TRBV12-4 and J usage is TRBJ2-2, with TRBD2 as a possible D gene (5 bases). This CDR3 spans 15 amino acids. With 6 bases removed from V and 6 bases from J, the gap between germline ends came to 17 bases. The DNA of the CDR3 is TGTGCCAGCAGGGACGGCGGGCGGTATGCCGGGGAGCTGTTTTTT. Encoded protein: CASRDGGRYAGELFF.

The sample holds many counts of this clonotype. The chain links TRBV19 to TRBJ2-1; 7 bases are a match to TRBD2. The V and J ends lost 10 bases and 3 bases, in that order; junction bases with no gene match: 15. Germline V gene lookup returns CDR1 LNHDA and CDR2 SQIVND (reference sequence). The CDR3 is 16 amino acids. CDR3 residues: CATKVSGGSFYNEQFF. Written as DNA, the CDR3 is TGTGCCACAAAAGTTTCCGGGGGGTCCTTCTACAATGAGCAGTTCTTC.

A few counts support this clonotype. The CDR3, as DNA: TGTGCTAGCGGAGTCCGGACAGCCTTCCAAGAGACCCAGTACTTC. Translation: CASGVRTAFQETQYF. The chain carries TRBV7-7 and TRBJ2-5, with D perhaps TRBD1 or TRBD2 (6 bases each). Germline CDR1 is SSHAT and CDR2 is FNYEAQ (reference sequence). CDR3 length equals 15 residues.

This clonotype was found many times. The rearrangement joins TRBV7-6 to TRBJ2-1, with a possible D match to TRBD2 (7 bases). Germline CDR1 reads SGHVS; CDR2 reads FNYEAQ. There are 17 residues in the CDR3. The V gene lost 4 bases and the J gene lost 4 bases, with 20 bases spanning the gap. For the CDR3, the DNA is TGTGCCAGCAGCTCTAGTGGGGGGGGGCCGGGTTACAATGAGCAGTTCTTC. It is translated as CASSSSGGGPGYNEQFF.

This clonotype came up a few times. The chain is built from TRBV12-3 or TRBV12-4 and TRBJ1-2, with D maybe TRBD1 (5 bases). The length of the CDR3 is 15 residues. V was clipped by 3 bases and J by 4 bases, with 15 bases between them. The CDR3 spells CASSFRDPEIYGYTF. CDR3 DNA sequence: TGTGCCAGCAGTTTTCGGGACCCCGAAATCTATGGCTACACCTTC.

CDR3 loop: CASSFTVAPRYNSPLHF. CDR3 in DNA: TGTGCCAGCAGCTTTACGGTTGCTCCTCGCTATAATTCACCCCTCCACTTT. The V and J genes are TRBV5-5 and TRBJ1-6; D not certain. The V end lost 2 bases, the J end lost 3 bases, and 15 bases lay between the germline ends. This CDR3 is built from 17 residues. The V gene's germline CDR1 is SGHKS and CDR2 YYEKEE (reference sequence). Variable domain in full (rest from reference TRBV5-5 and TRBJ1-6): DAGVTQSPTHLIKTRGQQVTLRCSPISGHKSVSWYQQVLGQGPQFIFQYYEKEERGRGNFPDRFSARQFPNYSSELNVNALLLGDSALYLCASSFTVAPRYNSPLHFGNGTRLTVT.